This TCR beta chain was obtained from a study of identical twins. Study outcomes and limitations: Abundant cord blood beta clonotypes carried fewer insertions; memory repertoires showed none. A partial confounding effect on zero-insertion analyses could come from invariant MAIT and iNKT cells.

Germline V gene sequence: CDR1 LGHNA, CDR2 YNFKEQ. CDR3 length: 17 residues. MiXCR was run by TCRdb on the 5' RACE reads, yielding one entry per CDR3 protein. In the table there are 1.5 million to 2 million distinct CDR3 sequences, about 32% of which are singletons. This clonotype appeared a few times. The antigen remains unidentified. An end of the junction does not agree with germline; a read error may underlie this. The material sequenced was cord blood. The source of this sequence is a newborn girl in good health. V gene TRBV4-2 combines with J gene TRBJ2-1; D is possibly TRBD1 or TRBD2 (5 bases each). CDR3 loop: CASSQVRGTYSYNGQFF. DNA for the CDR3: TGTGCCAGCAGCCAAGTCCGAGGGACCTACTCCTACAATGGGCAGTTCTTC.